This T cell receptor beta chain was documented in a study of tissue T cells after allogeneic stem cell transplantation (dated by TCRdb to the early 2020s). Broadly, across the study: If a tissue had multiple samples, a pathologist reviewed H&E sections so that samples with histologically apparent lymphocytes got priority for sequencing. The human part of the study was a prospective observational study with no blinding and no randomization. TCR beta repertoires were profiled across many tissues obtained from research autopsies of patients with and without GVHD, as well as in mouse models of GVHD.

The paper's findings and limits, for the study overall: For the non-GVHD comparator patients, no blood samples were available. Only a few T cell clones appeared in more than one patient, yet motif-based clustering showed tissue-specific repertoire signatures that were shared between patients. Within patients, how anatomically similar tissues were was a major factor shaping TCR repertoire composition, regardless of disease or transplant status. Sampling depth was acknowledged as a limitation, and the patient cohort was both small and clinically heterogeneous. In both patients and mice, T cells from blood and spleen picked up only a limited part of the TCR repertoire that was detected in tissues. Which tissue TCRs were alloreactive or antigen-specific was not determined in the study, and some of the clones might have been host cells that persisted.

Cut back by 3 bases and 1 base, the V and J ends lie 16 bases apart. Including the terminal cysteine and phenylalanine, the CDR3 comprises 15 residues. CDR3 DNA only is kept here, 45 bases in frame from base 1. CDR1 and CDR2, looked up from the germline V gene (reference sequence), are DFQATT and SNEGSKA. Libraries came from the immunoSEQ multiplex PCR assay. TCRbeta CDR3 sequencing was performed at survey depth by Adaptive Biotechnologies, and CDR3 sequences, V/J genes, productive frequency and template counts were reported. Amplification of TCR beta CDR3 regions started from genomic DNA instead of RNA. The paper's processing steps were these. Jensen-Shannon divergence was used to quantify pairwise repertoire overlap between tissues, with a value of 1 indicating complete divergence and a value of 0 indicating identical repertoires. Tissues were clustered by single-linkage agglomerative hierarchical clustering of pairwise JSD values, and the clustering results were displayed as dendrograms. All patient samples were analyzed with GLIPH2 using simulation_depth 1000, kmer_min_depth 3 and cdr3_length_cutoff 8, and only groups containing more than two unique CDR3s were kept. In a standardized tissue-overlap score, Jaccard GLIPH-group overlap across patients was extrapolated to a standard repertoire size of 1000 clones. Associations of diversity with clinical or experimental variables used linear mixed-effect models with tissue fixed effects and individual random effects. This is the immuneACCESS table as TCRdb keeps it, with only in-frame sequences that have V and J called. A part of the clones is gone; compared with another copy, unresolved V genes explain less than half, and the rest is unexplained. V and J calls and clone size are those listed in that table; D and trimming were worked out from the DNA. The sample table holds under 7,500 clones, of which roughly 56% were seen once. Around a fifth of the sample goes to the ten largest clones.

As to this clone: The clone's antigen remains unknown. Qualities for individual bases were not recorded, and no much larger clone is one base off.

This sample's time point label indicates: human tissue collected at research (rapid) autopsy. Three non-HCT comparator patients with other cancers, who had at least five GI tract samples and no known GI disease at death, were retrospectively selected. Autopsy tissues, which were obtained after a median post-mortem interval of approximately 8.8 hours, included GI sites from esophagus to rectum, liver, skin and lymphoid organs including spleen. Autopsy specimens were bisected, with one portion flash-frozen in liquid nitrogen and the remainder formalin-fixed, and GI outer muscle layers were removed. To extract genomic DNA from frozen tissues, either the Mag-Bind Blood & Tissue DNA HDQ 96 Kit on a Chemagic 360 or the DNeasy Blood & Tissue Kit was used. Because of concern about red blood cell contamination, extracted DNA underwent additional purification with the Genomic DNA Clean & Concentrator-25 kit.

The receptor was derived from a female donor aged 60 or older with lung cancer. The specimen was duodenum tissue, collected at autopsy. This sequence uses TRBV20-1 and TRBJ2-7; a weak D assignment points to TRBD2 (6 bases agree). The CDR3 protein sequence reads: CSASATQGGSYEQYF. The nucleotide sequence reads TGCAGTGCTAGTGCAACGCAGGGAGGATCCTACGAGCAGTACTTC.